This T cell receptor (beta chain) was recorded in a study of a mutant IDH1 vaccine in newly diagnosed glioma. Germline V gene data show CDR1 as LGHNA and CDR2 as YNFKEQ. The CDR3 sequence is 16 residues long. Germline trimming cut 2 bases from V and 5 bases from J; bases unmatched to any gene: 6. Notes on this clone: The antigen is undetermined.

Clones were read by immunoSEQ multiplex PCR, and TCRdb kept only the in-frame ones, dropping some. This table holds roughly 50,000 clones, roughly 80% found once. Time point: week 35, safety follow-up. One vaccine dose held 300 ug of mutant IDH1 20-mer peptide and came with topical imiquimod. This chain connects TRBV4-2 to TRBJ2-5, with 12 bases aligning to TRBD1. The TCR was taken from a man aged 35 to 55 with glioma. The sample here was PBMCs, taken from a glioma patient whose treatment included an IDH1 peptide vaccine. CDR3 region: CASSQYGDRGRETQYF. The DNA of the CDR3 is TGTGCCAGCAGCCAATACGGGGACAGGGGGCGCGAGACCCAGTACTTC.